This T cell receptor beta chain was retrieved from a study of T cells after yellow fever vaccination. The CDR3 sequence is 15 residues long. The germline gives CDR1 SGHRS, CDR2 YFSETQ. After removal of 5 bases from V and 7 bases from J, the junction contained 7 bases not matched to a gene. TCRdb re-derived calls from the 5' RACE reads in MiXCR, one entry per CDR3 protein. The sample consists of approximately 69,000 distinct CDR3 sequences, approximately 5% of them appearing once. The source material was CD4+ T cells sorted from PBMCs, sampled roughly 14 days after the first yellow fever vaccination. This chain connects TRBV5-1 to TRBJ2-1; 12 nucleotides align to TRBD1. The TCR sequence derives from a man younger than 35 who received the YFV17D yellow fever vaccine. The CDR3 protein is CASSQGTGGMNEQFF. CDR3 bases: TGCGCCAGCAGTCAAGGGACAGGGGGCATGAATGAGCAGTTCTTC.